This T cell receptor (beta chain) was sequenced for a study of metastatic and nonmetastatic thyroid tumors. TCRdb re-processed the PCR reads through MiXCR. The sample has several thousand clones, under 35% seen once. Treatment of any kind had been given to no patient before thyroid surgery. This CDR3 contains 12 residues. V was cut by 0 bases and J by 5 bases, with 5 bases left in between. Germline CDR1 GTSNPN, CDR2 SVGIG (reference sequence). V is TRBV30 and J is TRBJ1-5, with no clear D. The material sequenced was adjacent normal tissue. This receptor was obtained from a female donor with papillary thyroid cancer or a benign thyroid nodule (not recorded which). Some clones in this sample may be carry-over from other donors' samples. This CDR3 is CAWSVNDQPQHF. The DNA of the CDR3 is TGTGCCTGGAGTGTTAATGATCAGCCCCAGCATTTT.